The 21 T cell receptor beta chains below were found in one sample sequenced in a study of T cell changes during pregnancy in multiple sclerosis. The repertoire was sequenced with immunoSEQ multiplex PCR; TCRdb's copy has only in-frame clones and lacks some. Among 40,000 to 50,000 clones listed, 89% were seen once. Sequencing was performed on CD4+ T cells from peripheral blood mononuclear cells, taken in the first trimester of pregnancy. The receptors originated from a female donor with multiple sclerosis, enrolled in a pregnancy study.

Concerning this clone: Within the sample, other DNA sequences also encode this same CDR3. The gene calls are TRBV5-4 and TRBJ2-5; no firm D call. V gave up 4 bases and J gave up 1 base, with 2 bases separating them. The CDR3 runs 11 residues. Germline assignment: CDR1 SGHNT and CDR2 YYREEE (reference sequence). The CDR3 is CASSLQETQYF. CDR3 bases: TGTGCCAGCAGCCTCCAAGAGACCCAGTACTTC.

A single count supports this clone. The rearrangement joins TRBV4-2 to TRBJ1-4; TRBD1 agrees at 12 bases. V trimming: 3 bases; J trimming: 0 bases; junction bases outside the gene matches: 11. The CDR3 covers 20 residues. Looked up from germline, CDR1 is LGHNA and CDR2 is YNFKEQ. The CDR3 DNA is TGTGCCAGCAGCCAGGAACCGGGACAGGGGGCCATCACAACTAATGAAAAACTGTTTTTT. Protein sequence: CASSQEPGQGAITTNEKLFF.

The rearrangement joins TRBV29-1 to TRBJ2-3, with TRBD2 as a possible D gene (6 bases). Trimming stripped 7 bases from V and 4 bases from J, with 24 bases between. Per the germline V gene, CDR1 is SQVTM and CDR2 is ANQGSEA. CDR3 length: 16 amino acids. CDR3 in DNA: TGCAGCGCGATGGAGGGAACGGGAGCGGTTTCAGATACGCAGTATTTT. It codes for CSAMEGTGAVSDTQYF.

The chain carries TRBV5-1 and TRBJ2-1; the D gene is possibly TRBD2 (6 bases). CDR3 length: 17 residues. Trimming removed 0 bases from V and 5 bases from J, with 18 bases in between. The germline V gene has CDR1 SGHRS and CDR2 YFSETQ. CDR3 DNA sequence: TGCGCCAGCAGCTTGGGTCGGGGGAGCGGTCCCGACAATGAGCAGTTCTTC. As protein: CASSLGRGSGPDNEQFF. Using reference TRBV5-1 and TRBJ2-1 for the parts outside the CDR3, the full variable domain is KAGVTQTPRYLIKTRGQQVTLSCSPISGHRSVSWYQQTPGQGLQFLFEYFSETQRNKGNFPGRFSGRQFSNSRSEMNVSTLELGDSALYLCASSLGRGSGPDNEQFFGPGTRLTVL.

This sequence joins TRBV7-9 and TRBJ1-1; 8 positions match TRBD1. J gave up 4 bases and V 4 bases, and 11 bases lay outside the gene matches. Germline CDR1 reads SEHNR; CDR2 reads FQNEAQ (reference sequence). The CDR3 consists of 16 residues. The CDR3 sequence: CASSWQGAGMGTEAFF. CDR3 coding DNA: TGTGCCAGCAGCTGGCAGGGGGCAGGTATGGGCACTGAAGCTTTCTTT.

The gene calls are TRBV19 and TRBJ2-1, with no clear D. Deletions cut 0 bases from V and 7 bases from J, with 19 bases between. The CDR3 is 17 residues long. From germline, CDR1 is LNHDA and CDR2 SQIVND (reference sequence). The CDR3 protein is CASSIDPTAPPLNEQFF. The CDR3 DNA reads TGTGCCAGTAGTATAGATCCGACTGCTCCGCCCTTAAATGAGCAGTTCTTC.

The chain uses TRBV29-1 and TRBJ2-5; D might be TRBD2 (6 bases). CDR1 and CDR2 (germline): SQVTM, ANQGSEA. CDR3 length: 12 amino acids. V lost 5 bases, J lost 5 bases, and 12 bases lay in between. The CDR3 sequence: CSVSEAGETQYF. DNA of the CDR3: TGCAGCGTTTCAGAGGCGGGGGAGACCCAGTACTTC.

This clone was detected only a few times. The rearrangement joins TRBV25-1 to TRBJ2-5; 7 bases line up with TRBD1. V was clipped by 5 bases and J by 4 bases; unmatched bases: 13. The CDR3 has 16 amino acids. Germline CDR1 is MGHDK and CDR2 is SYGVNS. The CDR3 nucleotides are TGTGCCAGCAGTCCCTATCCGACAGGGTTAGCAGAGACCCAGTACTTC. Translation gives CASSPYPTGLAETQYF.

This clone was observed once. The chain couples TRBV7-9 to TRBJ2-1; tentative D call: TRBD1 (6 bases). Germline values: CDR1 SEHNR, CDR2 FQNEAQ (reference sequence). The ends were cut back, 5 bases at V and 0 bases at J, with 11 bases in the middle. The CDR3 covers 15 residues. CDR3 sequence: CASSRGQSSYNEQFF. The CDR3 DNA is TGTGCCAGCAGCAGAGGACAGAGCTCCTACAATGAGCAGTTCTTC.

The chain joins TRBV5-6 to TRBJ2-3; 9 bases are shared with TRBD1. Germline V CDR1 and CDR2: SGHDT, YYEEEE. J gave up 3 bases and V 4 bases, and 9 bases lay outside the gene matches. This CDR3 is built from 16 residues. Here the CDR3 reads CASSAGQGRSTDTQYF. As DNA, the CDR3 is TGTGCCAGCAGCGCGGGACAGGGAAGAAGTACAGATACGCAGTATTTT.

The chain links TRBV5-5 to TRBJ2-7, with 8 bases fitting TRBD1. CDR1 and CDR2 from the germline V gene are SGHKS and YYEKEE (reference sequence). The CDR3 is 15 amino acids. With 1 base clipped from V and 4 bases from J, the junction kept 7 bases outside the gene matches. CDR3 nucleotides: TGTGCCAGCAGCTTGTCGGGACAGGACCTTTACGAGCAGTACTTC. It encodes CASSLSGQDLYEQYF.

This clone appeared once. This rearrangement joins TRBV30 to TRBJ1-1; a weak D match, TRBD1 (5 bases). Per the germline V gene, CDR1 is GTSNPN and CDR2 is SVGIG (reference sequence). The CDR3 totals 11 residues. The ends were cut back, 4 bases at V and 8 bases at J, with 11 bases in the middle. CDR3 loop: CAWTVGGEAFF. In nucleotides, the CDR3 is TGTGCCTGGACCGTCGGGGGGGAAGCTTTCTTT.

This chain joins TRBV27 and TRBJ2-7; 15 nucleotides match TRBD2. V shed 6 bases, J shed 7 bases, and the junction held 10 bases outside the gene matches. The CDR3 length is 16 residues. Germline-derived CDR1 and CDR2 are MNHEY and SMNVEV (reference sequence). CDR3: CASRGLAGGGLLEQYF. CDR3 coding DNA: TGTGCCAGCAGAGGACTAGCGGGAGGGGGTCTGTTAGAGCAGTACTTC.

This chain connects TRBV6-1 to TRBJ1-1; the D gene is possibly TRBD1 (5 bases). The CDR3 runs to 15 residues. The germline CDR1 and CDR2 sequences are MNHNS and SASEGT. Trimming stripped 0 bases from V and 6 bases from J, with 14 bases between. The CDR3 sequence is CASSEAMGGGSEAFF. Written as DNA, the CDR3 is TGTGCCAGCAGTGAAGCCATGGGGGGGGGTTCTGAAGCTTTCTTT.

This sequence joins TRBV2 and TRBJ2-1; TRBD2 matches 10 bases. CDR1 SNHLY and CDR2 FYNNEI come from the germline V gene. The CDR3 contains 16 residues. Trimming took 3 bases from V and 8 from J; bases not matched to a gene: 10. In DNA, the CDR3 is TGTGCCAGCAGTGAGGGTAGCGGGAGGACGCGCGATGAGCAGTTCTTC. Its translation is CASSEGSGRTRDEQFF.

This CDR3 is CASSIPTGLAASSYNEQFF. For the CDR3, the DNA is TGTGCCAGTAGTATCCCCACTGGACTAGCCGCGAGCTCCTACAATGAGCAGTTCTTC. The rearrangement links TRBV19 to TRBJ2-1, with 8 bases matching TRBD2. Germline CDR1 is LNHDA and CDR2 is SQIVND (reference sequence). The CDR3 is made up of 19 amino acids. V gave up 3 bases and J gave up 0 bases; unmatched junction bases: 13.

This sequence joins TRBV7-8 and TRBJ1-3; 7 bases map to TRBD1. Germline CDR1 reads SGHVS; CDR2 reads FQNEAQ. V lost 5 bases and J lost 4; bases outside the gene matches: 8. The CDR3 has 15 residues. Here the CDR3 reads CASSGDVTGGNTIYF. CDR3 DNA: TGTGCCAGCAGCGGAGACGTGACAGGGGGAAACACCATATATTTT.

V and J are TRBV28 and TRBJ2-5, with 7 bases aligning to TRBD1. The trim removed 6 bases at V and 4 bases at J, leaving 5 bases unmatched. Per germline, CDR1 MDHEN and CDR2 SYDVKM. The CDR3 runs 13 residues. DNA of the CDR3: TGTGCCAGCAGGGGCCAGGGGGTAGAGACCCAGTACTTC. This translates into CASRGQGVETQYF. Full variable domain (remainder filled in from reference TRBV28 and TRBJ2-5): DVKVTQSSRYLVKRTGEKVFLECVQDMDHENMFWYRQDPGLGLRLIYFSYDVKMKEKGDIPEGYSVSREKKERFSLILESASTNQTSMYLCASRGQGVETQYFGPGTRLLVL.

This chain connects TRBV5-4 to TRBJ1-2, with TRBD1 matching 7 bases. J gave up 3 bases and V 1 base, and 3 bases lay outside the gene matches. The germline gives CDR1 SGHNT, CDR2 YYREEE (reference sequence). There are 14 residues in the CDR3. CDR3 residues: CASSLNDRDYGYTF. In DNA, the CDR3 is TGTGCCAGCAGCTTGAACGACAGGGACTATGGCTACACCTTC.

The chain joins TRBV14 to TRBJ1-3; tentative D call: TRBD1 (6 bases). V was shortened by 4 bases and J by 0 bases, with 13 bases between the two germline ends. Per the germline V gene, CDR1 is SGHDN and CDR2 is FVKESK. The CDR3 contains 16 residues. DNA for the CDR3: TGTGCCAGCAGCCTACCGGGACATTTCTCTGGAAACACCATATATTTT. This sequence encodes CASSLPGHFSGNTIYF.

V gene TRBV19 combines with J gene TRBJ1-2; D is undetermined. Germline V CDR1 and CDR2: LNHDA, SQIVND (reference sequence). V gave up 5 bases and J gave up 3 bases, with 13 bases separating them. The CDR3 sequence is 14 residues long. In DNA form, the CDR3 reads TGTGCCAGTAGTGACCCGGGTCGGGACTATGGCTACACCTTC. This gives the protein CASSDPGRDYGYTF. The full variable domain, completed using reference TRBV19 and TRBJ1-2, is DGGITQSPKYLFRKEGQNVTLSCEQNLNHDAMYWYRQDPGQGLRLIYYSQIVNDFQKGDIAEGYSVSREKKESFPLTVTSAQKNPTAFYLCASSDPGRDYGYTFGSGTRLTVV.